This section outlines one T cell receptor (beta chain) sequence together with its context. The same CDR3 is also encoded by other DNA sequences in this sample. Clones were sequenced by immunoSEQ multiplex PCR, and TCRdb holds only the in-frame ones, with some missing. The sample lists millions of clones, 90% to 95% seen once, with 0.13% in the top ten. The data were taken from a study of shared clonotypes between healthy human individuals. CDR3 length: 15 residues. Germline V CDR1 and CDR2: KGHSH, LQKENI. The V and J ends lost 2 bases and 0 bases, in that order; junction bases with no gene match: 0. V usage is TRBV18 and J usage is TRBJ2-7; the match to TRBD2 covers 11 bases. Sequenced input: naive CD4+ T cells sorted from blood. The subset here: CD45RA+ positively selected. The TCR was taken from a young man in good health. CDR3 residues: CASSPTSGGSYEQYF. CDR3 sequence (DNA): TGTGCCAGCTCACCAACTAGCGGGGGCTCCTACGAGCAGTACTTC.